The 27 T cell receptor beta chains in this list originate from one sample, sequenced in a study of cytomegalovirus exposure and HLA in healthy donors. 13 Jbeta primers and 60 Vbeta primers were used for the PCR. Clones were sequenced by immunoSEQ multiplex PCR, and TCRdb holds only the in-frame ones, with some missing. The top ten clones hold more than 2.5% of a sample with 160,000 or so clones, about 71% of them seen once. Input material: PBMCs. The receptors here all came from a woman between 25 and 40 years old in good health and CMV-seronegative.

This sequence joins TRBV19 and TRBJ2-1; 8 bases are shared with TRBD2. V gave up 4 bases and J gave up 1 base; unmatched junction bases: 3. This CDR3 is 15 amino acids long. Germline V gene sequence: CDR1 LNHDA, CDR2 SQIVND (reference sequence). The CDR3, as DNA: TGTGCCAGTAGTACTTTAGCGGGATCCTACAATGAGCAGTTCTTC. Translation: CASSTLAGSYNEQFF.

This clone appeared once. The chain couples TRBV27 to TRBJ2-7; D not certain. The CDR3 consists of 11 residues. V lost 0 bases, J lost 7 bases, and 4 bases lay in between. From germline, CDR1 is MNHEY and CDR2 SMNVEV (reference sequence). CDR3 loop: CASSLSREQYF. CDR3 bases: TGTGCCAGCAGTTTATCGCGGGAGCAGTACTTC.

The rearrangement links TRBV5-1 to TRBJ2-2; 7 positions agree with TRBD1. There are 16 residues in the CDR3. J gave up 4 bases and V 4 bases, and 10 bases lay outside the gene matches. From germline, CDR1 is SGHRS and CDR2 YFSETQ. The CDR3 here is CASSPETGSGTGELFF. DNA for the CDR3: TGCGCCAGCAGCCCGGAGACAGGGAGCGGCACCGGGGAGCTGTTTTTT.

The chain combines TRBV6-1 with TRBJ2-5, with 10 bases identical to TRBD2. V dropped 9 bases and J dropped 5; count of bases not matched to a gene: 6. This CDR3 has 13 residues. In germline, CDR1 is MNHNS, CDR2 SASEGT. The CDR3 DNA follows: TGTGCCAGTCGAGCGGGAGGGATGGAGACCCAGTACTTC. This translates into CASRAGGMETQYF.

The chain uses TRBV19 and TRBJ2-7; 8 bases align to TRBD1. Unmatched junction bases numbered 6, after V lost 5 bases and J lost 0 bases. The CDR3 spans 15 residues. CDR1 is LNHDA and CDR2 is SQIVND in the germline V gene (reference sequence). CDR3: CASSPPGQASYEQYF. CDR3 DNA: TGTGCCAGTAGTCCTCCGGGACAGGCCTCCTACGAGCAGTACTTC.

This sequence joins TRBV28 and TRBJ2-3, with TRBD2 matching 9 bases. Germline lookup yields CDR1 MDHEN and CDR2 SYDVKM. Trimming removed 8 bases from V and 0 bases from J; junction bases left unmatched: 3. The CDR3 is 14 amino acids. The CDR3 DNA reads TGTGCCAGCCGCGGGGGGGTAAGCACAGATACGCAGTATTTT. Amino acids: CASRGGVSTDTQYF.

The rearrangement uses TRBV30 and TRBJ1-2; 9 bases line up with TRBD1. The CDR3 runs 17 residues. V gave up 4 bases and J gave up 4 bases; unmatched junction bases: 16. Germline V gives CDR1 GTSNPN, CDR2 SVGIG (reference sequence). In nucleotides, the CDR3 is TGTGCCTGGACGAATTTAGAGGACAGGGGTCCATCCTATGGCTACACCTTC. It yields the protein CAWTNLEDRGPSYGYTF.

The chain employs TRBV27 and TRBJ2-2; TRBD2 might be the D (6 bases). This CDR3 spans 18 amino acids. CDR1 is MNHEY, CDR2 SMNVEV, per germline (reference sequence). The ends were cut back, 5 bases at V and 2 bases at J, with 21 bases in the middle. For the CDR3, the DNA is TGTGCCAGCAGTCCCCAGGGTAGCGGAGCATCCAACACCGGGGAGCTGTTTTTT. Its protein product is CASSPQGSGASNTGELFF.

The chain links TRBV5-1 to TRBJ2-1; D gene ambiguous. CDR3 length equals 12 residues. Trimming pared 4 bases from V and 1 base from J, leaving 3 bases between. In germline, CDR1 is SGHRS, CDR2 YFSETQ. The CDR3 protein is CASSISYNEQFF. The CDR3 DNA is TGCGCCAGCAGCATATCCTACAATGAGCAGTTCTTC.

This chain connects TRBV6-1 to TRBJ1-1, with 8 nucleotides matching TRBD1. Germline trimming cut 6 bases from V and 1 base from J; bases unmatched to any gene: 4. CDR1 and CDR2 from the germline V gene are MNHNS and SASEGT. The CDR3 spans 14 residues. In nucleotides, the CDR3 is TGTGCCAGCAGAGCCGGGACAGGGAACACTGAAGCTTTCTTT. Encoded protein: CASRAGTGNTEAFF.

The rearrangement joins TRBV10-3 to TRBJ1-5; D is uncertain. Deletions cut 0 bases from V and 9 bases from J, with 21 bases between. Germline V CDR1 and CDR2: ENHRY, SYGVKD. The CDR3 loop spans 17 amino acids. The CDR3 region is CAISESSGSKTGRPQHF. The DNA for the CDR3 is TGTGCCATCAGTGAGTCTTCGGGCAGTAAAACGGGGAGGCCCCAGCATTTT.

The chain carries TRBV18 and TRBJ2-7; the match to TRBD1 covers 7 bases. This CDR3 is 13 amino acids long. J gave up 5 bases and V 6 bases, and 7 bases lay outside the gene matches. The germline gives CDR1 KGHSH, CDR2 LQKENI. CDR3 nucleotides: TGTGCCAGCTCGTTCCGGGACAGAAACGAGCAGTACTTC. As protein: CASSFRDRNEQYF.

The rearrangement joins TRBV5-1 to TRBJ1-2; D not certain. V was cut by 4 bases and J by 3 bases, with 16 bases left in between. Germline assignment: CDR1 SGHRS and CDR2 YFSETQ. This CDR3 spans 15 amino acids. The CDR3 sequence is CASSVNSGRDYGYTF. DNA for the CDR3: TGCGCCAGCAGCGTAAATAGCGGGCGCGACTATGGCTACACCTTC.

This sequence joins TRBV5-1 and TRBJ2-7, with a tentative D call TRBD2 (6 bases). Germline loops: CDR1 SGHRS, CDR2 YFSETQ. The V and J ends lost 5 bases and 5 bases respectively, with 20 bases between them. The CDR3 consists of 15 residues. The DNA of the CDR3 is TGCGCCAGCAGTATGTCCGCGGGGCCGAGGAACGAGCAGTACTTC. The encoded protein is CASSMSAGPRNEQYF.

J is TRBJ1-4 and V is TRBV28, with TRBD1 matching 9 bases. The CDR3 consists of 15 residues. Germline V gene sequence: CDR1 MDHEN, CDR2 SYDVKM. With V trimmed by 3 bases and J by 5 bases, 4 bases remained unmatched. The CDR3 DNA reads as TGTGCCAGCAGTTTCACGGGACAGGGAAATGAAAAACTGTTTTTT. This sequence encodes CASSFTGQGNEKLFF.

The V gene is TRBV7-2, the J gene TRBJ2-3; 10 bases are a match to TRBD2. After removal of 5 bases from V and 3 bases from J, the junction contained 11 bases not matched to a gene. This CDR3 contains 17 residues. Germline CDR1 SGHTA, CDR2 FQGNSA. DNA of the CDR3: TGTGCCAGCAGCACCACTCTAGCGGGAGTTTGGACAGATACGCAGTATTTT. The encoded protein is CASSTTLAGVWTDTQYF.

The chain recombines TRBV5-1 with TRBJ1-1, with 10 bases that match TRBD1. The trim removed 4 bases at V and 7 bases at J, leaving 7 bases unmatched. Germline V CDR1 and CDR2: SGHRS, YFSETQ. The CDR3 has 14 amino acids. Written as DNA, the CDR3 is TGCGCCAGCAGCCCGACAGGGGGCGGAGGTGAAGCTTTCTTT. As protein: CASSPTGGGGEAFF.

This chain joins TRBV10-3 and TRBJ2-3, with D unclear. Germline V CDR1 and CDR2: ENHRY, SYGVKD. The V gene lost 4 bases and the J gene lost 4 bases, with 3 bases spanning the gap. The CDR3 totals 11 residues. The CDR3 is CAISAADTQYF. The DNA of the CDR3 is TGTGCCATCAGTGCAGCAGATACGCAGTATTTT.

This sequence joins TRBV9 and TRBJ2-1; the match to TRBD2 covers 8 bases. V lost 4 bases and J lost 7; bases outside the gene matches: 4. Per germline, CDR1 SGDLS and CDR2 YYNGEE. The CDR3 length is 13 residues. CDR3 protein: CASSQAGDNEQFF. In DNA form, the CDR3 reads TGTGCCAGCAGCCAAGCGGGAGATAATGAGCAGTTCTTC.

The chain couples TRBV7-6 to TRBJ2-6; perhaps TRBD1 as D (5 bases). V was cut by 6 bases and J by 2 bases, with 20 bases left in between. This CDR3 region has 18 residues. Germline V gives CDR1 SGHVS, CDR2 FNYEAQ. This chain's CDR3 is CASSRFSRVGPGANVLTF. CDR3 sequence (DNA): TGTGCCAGCAGTCGATTCTCTCGCGTGGGGCCTGGGGCCAACGTCCTGACTTTC.

The rearrangement links TRBV19 to TRBJ1-1; D unclear. The CDR3 is 14 amino acids. Trimming removed 0 bases at V and 1 base at J, with 6 bases between. Germline CDR1 reads LNHDA; CDR2 reads SQIVND (reference sequence). The CDR3 is CASSIEGENTEAFF. DNA for the CDR3: TGTGCCAGTAGTATAGAAGGAGAGAACACTGAAGCTTTCTTT.

In this sample, this clone turned up once. The rearrangement links TRBV2 to TRBJ1-4; 8 bases fit TRBD1. The germline V gene has CDR1 SNHLY and CDR2 FYNNEI. V lost 4 bases and J lost 5; bases outside the gene matches: 6. This CDR3 spans 15 amino acids. The CDR3 nucleotides are TGTGCCAGCAGTGGGGGGGACAGGCCGAATGAAAAACTGTTTTTT. Residues: CASSGGDRPNEKLFF. Combining the CDR3 with reference TRBV2 and TRBJ1-4 gives the whole variable domain EPEVTQTPSHQVTQMGQEVILRCVPISNHLYFYWYRQILGQKVEFLVSFYNNEISEKSEIFDDQFSVERPDGSNFTLKIRSTKLEDSAMYFCASSGGDRPNEKLFFGSGTQLSVL.

This clone came up once. The rearrangement joins TRBV5-1 to TRBJ2-3; 7 nucleotides match TRBD2. The CDR3 runs 15 residues. Per the germline V gene, CDR1 is SGHRS and CDR2 is YFSETQ. V lost 5 bases, J lost 0 bases, and 6 bases stayed unmatched. CDR3: CASRKLAFSTDTQYF. The CDR3 DNA reads as TGCGCCAGCAGGAAACTAGCGTTTAGCACAGATACGCAGTATTTT.

This clone was seen only a few times. V gene TRBV6-6 combines with J gene TRBJ1-1, with D maybe TRBD1 (6 bases). V was trimmed by 7 bases and J by 9 bases, leaving 12 bases between them. Germline-derived CDR1 and CDR2 are MNHNY and SVGAGI (reference sequence). This CDR3 comprises 11 residues. CDR3 region: CASTTQGKAFF. CDR3 coding DNA: TGTGCCAGCACTACACAGGGTAAAGCTTTCTTT.

V gene TRBV28 combines with J gene TRBJ1-2; weak D call: TRBD1 (5 bases). Germline V gene lookup returns CDR1 MDHEN and CDR2 SYDVKM. V lost 2 bases to trimming and J lost 2 bases, with 12 bases between them. This CDR3 comprises 15 residues. CDR3 protein: CASSLSWGGNYGYTF. Here the CDR3 DNA reads TGTGCCAGCAGTTTAAGCTGGGGGGGAAACTATGGCTACACCTTC.

The chain recombines TRBV7-9 with TRBJ2-7; D perhaps matches TRBD1 (6 bases). CDR1 is SEHNR, CDR2 FQNEAQ, per germline (reference sequence). The CDR3 runs 14 residues. The V end was cut by 5 bases, the J end by 4 bases, with 15 bases between. The CDR3 protein is CASSPHTGRYEQYF. DNA for the CDR3: TGTGCCAGCAGCCCCCATACAGGGCGATACGAGCAGTACTTC.

The DNA of the CDR3 is TGCGCCAGCAGGGGGCCGGTGGATACGCAGTATTTT. Its protein is CASRGPVDTQYF. J is TRBJ2-3 and V is TRBV5-1; weak D call: TRBD1 (5 bases). This CDR3 comprises 12 residues. Trimming removed 5 bases at V and 6 bases at J, with 10 bases between. The germline V gene has CDR1 SGHRS and CDR2 YFSETQ.